The following is a T cell receptor beta chain sequence with its context. The sample is drawn from a study of blood T cell repertoires in COVID-19. Study details: The United States, Italy and Spain provided the acute and convalescent COVID-19 samples. The analysed material was cDNA or gDNA that came from T cells, B-cell-depleted T cells, or PBMCs.

Per the original methods: How many nucleated cells were present was estimated from reference gene primer amplification. Method: immunoSEQ multiplex PCR; TCRdb's copy keeps in-frame clones and lacks some. V and J calls and clone size follow that table, whereas D and trimming were derived from the DNA. The table has some 150,000 clones, less than 85% seen once. The V gene's germline CDR1 is LNHDA and CDR2 SQIVND (reference sequence). The germline V and J ends were trimmed by 7 bases and 6 bases, with 12 bases remaining between them. The CDR3 loop spans 12 amino acids. This TCR came from a human donor in a cohort sampled during active COVID-19. The chain is built from TRBV19 and TRBJ1-2; D is unclear. The material sequenced was peripheral blood. The CDR3 protein is CASTVGAHGYTF. For the CDR3, the DNA is TGTGCCAGTACGGTAGGAGCCCATGGCTACACCTTC.